This TCR beta chain originates from a study of blood T cell repertoires in COVID-19. Overall study: There were acute and convalescent COVID-19 samples, and they came from the United States, Italy and Spain. T cells, B-cell-depleted T cells, or PBMCs provided the cDNA or gDNA that served as material.

Data came from immunoSEQ multiplex PCR; TCRdb stores just in-frame clones and leaves some out. The profile shows 240,000 or so clones, roughly 87% of them singletons. CDR3 length: 16 amino acids. The germline V gene encodes CDR1 MNHEY and CDR2 SVGEGT. The V and J ends lost 2 bases and 6 bases, in that order; junction bases with no gene match: 8. This TCR was sampled from a woman aged 25-40 years with acute or convalescent COVID-19. V usage is TRBV6-2 or TRBV6-3 and J usage is TRBJ2-7; 12 bases line up with TRBD2. Sequenced material: peripheral blood. The CDR3 bases are TGTGCCAGCAGTTACGCGACTAGCGGGAGCTCGGGCGAGCAGTACTTC. It is translated as CASSYATSGSSGEQYF.